These T cell receptor beta chains were read from a single sample in a study of OX40 agonist ivuxolimab in advanced cancers. Only in-frame clones appear in the TCRdb table, and some are missing; sequencing was by immunoSEQ multiplex PCR. The sample lists around 76,000 clones, 85% occurring once. The source material was CD4+ or CD8+ T cells sorted from blood, sampled in a trial of the OX40 agonist ivuxolimab. The receptors originated from an adult with an advanced solid tumor such as melanoma, head and neck, liver or kidney cancer. Both conserved end residues are part of each CDR3. Fields, in order: clone size, D gene, J gene, V gene, CDR3 protein, CDR3 DNA. D genes are given only for firm matches. Not all rows give a size; the values are once, few, many and, for expanded clones, a class.

>once|-|TRBJ1-5|TRBV5-3
CARSSRGRAVSRDQPQHF
TGTGCCAGAAGCTCGAGAGGAAGGGCGGTGTCAAGGGATCAGCCCCAGCATTTT
>few|-|TRBJ2-2|TRBV10-3
CAISGGSGNTGELFF
TGTGCCATCAGTGGAGGTAGCGGGAACACCGGGGAGCTGTTTTTT
>-|-|TRBJ1-4|TRBV5-5
CASSLVGQYNEKLFF
TGTGCCAGCAGCCTCGTCGGACAGTATAATGAAAAACTGTTTTTT
>-|-|TRBJ2-3|TRBV4-2
CASSQELWTDTQYF
TGTGCCAGCAGCCAAGAATTGTGGACAGATACGCAGTATTTT
>-|TRBD1|TRBJ1-3|TRBV6-5
CASRSGQHSGNTIYF
TGTGCCAGCAGGTCGGGACAGCACTCTGGAAACACCATATATTTT
>-|-|TRBJ1-1|TRBV4-1
CASSLRALNTEAFF
TGCGCCAGCAGCCTTCGCGCCCTGAACACTGAAGCTTTCTTT
>-|-|TRBJ1-6|TRBV7-2
CASSLGMGGYSPLHF
TGTGCCAGCAGCTTAGGGATGGGGGGCTATTCACCCCTCCACTTT
>-|-|TRBJ1-5|TRBV2
CASSGGRGRDQPQHF
TGTGCCAGCAGTGGTGGCAGGGGAAGGGATCAGCCCCAGCATTTT
>few|TRBD1|TRBJ1-6|TRBV18
CASQGTGSSPLHF
TGTGCCAGCCAGGGGACAGGTTCTTCACCCCTCCACTTT
>-|-|TRBJ1-5|TRBV11-2
CASSLAAGNQPQHF
TGTGCCAGCAGCTTAGCCGCAGGAAATCAGCCCCAGCATTTT
>few|-|TRBJ1-2|TRBV4-3
CASSGGRDLDGYTF
TGCGCCAGCAGTGGGGGCCGCGATCTGGATGGCTACACCTTC
>-|-|TRBJ2-7|TRBV2
CASSPAGRAYF
TGTGCCAGCAGCCCGGCGGGCAGGGCGTACTTC
>-|-|TRBJ1-1|TRBV11-2
CASSLENTEAFF
TGTGCCAGCAGCTTAGAAAACACTGAAGCTTTCTTT
>-|-|TRBJ2-3|TRBV4-1
CASSPPADTQYF
TGCGCCAGCAGCCCCCCCGCGGATACGCAGTATTTT
>-|-|TRBJ1-4|TRBV4-3
CASSQALGFGEKLFF
TGCGCCAGCAGCCAAGCCTTAGGGTTCGGGGAAAAACTGTTTTTT